One and the same sample provided the 29 T cell receptor beta chains below, sequenced in a study of cytotoxic CD8 clonotypes in ibrutinib-treated CLL. Data came from immunoSEQ multiplex PCR; TCRdb stores just in-frame clones and leaves some out. Of about 130,000 clones in the sample, around four fifths were seen once. The sample in question was PBMCs, obtained after 24 months of ibrutinib treatment. The source of these receptors is a human donor with chronic lymphocytic leukemia.

The gene calls are TRBV10-1 and TRBJ1-6, with D possibly TRBD1 on 6 matching bases. Per germline, CDR1 WNHNN and CDR2 SYGVQD (reference sequence). The V end lost 7 bases, the J end lost 7 bases, and 17 bases lay between the germline ends. This CDR3 spans 15 amino acids. CDR3 bases: TGCGCCAGCACCCTCGGGGGGGCAGAAAATTCACCCCTCCACTTT. The encoded protein is CASTLGGAENSPLHF.

The J gene is TRBJ2-1, the V gene TRBV7-7; TRBD2 matches 8 bases. This CDR3 spans 15 amino acids. V shed 5 bases and J 7 bases; nucleotides not matched to a gene: 10. The germline V gene encodes CDR1 SSHAT and CDR2 FNYEAQ (reference sequence). The CDR3 reads CASSPRGGQENEQFF. Written as DNA, the CDR3 is TGTGCCAGCAGCCCCCGGGGGGGCCAGGAGAATGAGCAGTTCTTC.

This chain joins TRBV19 and TRBJ2-3, with 9 bases that match TRBD1. The V gene end was trimmed by 3 bases and the J gene end by 2 bases; junction bases not matched to a gene: 6. CDR3 length equals 16 residues. Looked up from germline, CDR1 is LNHDA and CDR2 is SQIVND (reference sequence). CDR3: CASSIPTGGITDTQYF. CDR3 coding DNA: TGTGCCAGTAGTATCCCAACAGGGGGCATCACAGATACGCAGTATTTT.

The V call is TRBV10-2, the J call TRBJ2-1; 12 bases are a match to TRBD2. The CDR3 contains 14 residues. The germline V gene encodes CDR1 WSHSY and CDR2 SAAADI. V shed 8 bases, J shed 6 bases, and the junction held 5 bases outside the gene matches. CDR3 protein: CASATSGGFNEQFF. For the CDR3, the DNA is TGCGCCAGCGCGACTAGCGGGGGTTTCAATGAGCAGTTCTTC.

The chain carries TRBV19 and TRBJ1-5; no reliable D call. In germline, CDR1 is LNHDA, CDR2 SQIVND (reference sequence). This CDR3 region has 15 residues. Trimming shortened V by 6 bases and J by 0 bases, and 12 bases separated the two germline ends. The DNA of the CDR3 is TGTGCCAGTAGGGCTTTGGATCTTAGCAATCAGCCCCAGCATTTT. Protein sequence: CASRALDLSNQPQHF. The complete variable domain, with remaining parts taken from reference TRBV19 and TRBJ1-5, reads DGGITQSPKYLFRKEGQNVTLSCEQNLNHDAMYWYRQDPGQGLRLIYYSQIVNDFQKGDIAEGYSVSREKKESFPLTVTSAQKNPTAFYLCASRALDLSNQPQHFGDGTRLSIL.

J is TRBJ1-2 and V is TRBV4-3; D might be TRBD1 (5 bases). V lost 4 bases and J 5 bases, leaving 23 bases between the germline ends. Germline CDR1 and CDR2: LGHNA and YSLEER. This CDR3 is 17 amino acids long. The CDR3 bases are TGCGCCAGCAGCCGGGACTCCTCTATCGGGTTTTGGTATGGCTACACCTTC. Amino acids: CASSRDSSIGFWYGYTF.

This clone was detected only a few times. The rearrangement joins TRBV5-5 to TRBJ2-2; TRBD1 is a possible D gene (5 bases). Germline V lookup: CDR1 SGHKS, CDR2 YYEKEE (reference sequence). There are 16 residues in the CDR3. V lost 2 bases, J lost 1 base, and 12 bases lay in between. The CDR3 nucleotides are TGTGCCAGCAGCTTTTCCCCAACAGGGAACACCGGGGAGCTGTTTTTT. It translates to CASSFSPTGNTGELFF.

A few counts support this clone. V is TRBV7-2 and J is TRBJ2-6, with 7 bases aligning to TRBD1. The CDR3 runs 14 residues. J lost 1 base, V lost 11 bases, and 5 bases had no gene match. Germline CDR1 is SGHTA and CDR2 is FQGNSA. CDR3 nucleotides: TGTGCCGGACAGGTGGTTTCTGGGGCCAACGTCCTGACTTTC. This translates into CAGQVVSGANVLTF.

The chain carries TRBV4-2 and TRBJ1-2, with 10 positions matching TRBD1. Germline values: CDR1 LGHNA, CDR2 YNFKEQ. The CDR3 covers 15 residues. The trim removed 0 bases at V and 6 bases at J, leaving 4 bases unmatched. CDR3 in DNA: TGTGCCAGCAGCCAAGATCCGGGACAGGGGCATGGCTACACCTTC. This sequence encodes CASSQDPGQGHGYTF.

The V call is TRBV27, the J call TRBJ2-7, with D possibly called TRBD1 or TRBD2 (5 bases each). V was cut by 2 bases and J by 2 bases, with 7 bases left in between. CDR1 and CDR2 from the germline V gene are MNHEY and SMNVEV (reference sequence). The CDR3 has 13 residues. The CDR3 protein is CASSLMGPYEQYF. In DNA form, the CDR3 reads TGTGCCAGCAGTTTAATGGGACCCTACGAGCAGTACTTC.

The genes are TRBV7-2 and TRBJ1-4; TRBD1 aligns across 8 bases. V lost 2 bases to trimming and J lost 8 bases; unmatched junction nucleotides: 4. Per the germline V gene, CDR1 is SGHTA and CDR2 is FQGNSA. This CDR3 is built from 14 residues. In nucleotides, the CDR3 is TGTGCCAGCAGCTTATTTCAGGGGGCAGAAAAACTGTTTTTT. Protein sequence: CASSLFQGAEKLFF.

The chain has TRBV7-2 and TRBJ1-5; TRBD1 agrees at 7 bases. Losses at the gene ends were 1 base for V and 2 bases for J; bases not matched to a gene: 2. Germline V gene sequence: CDR1 SGHTA, CDR2 FQGNSA. The CDR3 totals 15 residues. For the CDR3, the DNA is TGTGCCAGCAGCTTAGGAGGGGGCGGCAATCAGCCCCAGCATTTT. Protein sequence: CASSLGGGGNQPQHF.

The chain is built from TRBV11-2 and TRBJ2-3, with 8 positions matching TRBD1. With 6 bases clipped from V and 4 bases from J, the junction kept 9 bases outside the gene matches. The V gene's germline CDR1 is SGHAT and CDR2 FQNNGV. The CDR3 is 15 amino acids. The CDR3 protein is CASRDRARGSDTQYF. The CDR3 DNA sequence: TGTGCCAGCAGGGACAGGGCCCGAGGGTCAGATACGCAGTATTTT.

V is TRBV5-4 and J is TRBJ1-4; the D gene is possibly TRBD1 (5 bases). Germline CDR1 SGHNT, CDR2 YYREEE (reference sequence). This CDR3 is 14 amino acids long. Trimming cost V 4 bases and J 2 bases, with 9 bases left between them. The CDR3 is CASSREGTNEKLFF. The CDR3 nucleotides are TGTGCCAGCAGCCGGGAGGGGACTAATGAAAAACTGTTTTTT.

The V gene is TRBV18, the J gene TRBJ2-3; D not resolved. Between the trimmed V and J ends, which lost 6 bases and 3 bases, there was a span of 16 bases. The germline gives CDR1 KGHSH, CDR2 LQKENI. CDR3 size: 15 residues. DNA for the CDR3: TGTGCCAGCTCTCAGACACCCGATGGGACAGATACGCAGTATTTT. Protein sequence: CASSQTPDGTDTQYF.

This chain links TRBV28 with TRBJ1-4; 8 bases line up with TRBD1. The J segment lost 0 bases and the V segment lost 4 bases, leaving 4 bases of the junction unmatched. The CDR3 runs to 16 residues. From germline, CDR1 is MDHEN and CDR2 SYDVKM. The CDR3 nucleotides are TGTGCCAGCAGTTGGGACAGGACGCCAACTAATGAAAAACTGTTTTTT. Its protein is CASSWDRTPTNEKLFF.

The chain links TRBV9 to TRBJ1-1, with TRBD1 matching 7 bases. V trimming: 4 bases; J trimming: 3 bases; junction bases outside the gene matches: 12. CDR1 and CDR2 from the germline V gene are SGDLS and YYNGEE. The CDR3 is 16 residues long. The CDR3 DNA sequence: TGTGCCAGCAGCCCAAGCCTTGTGACAGGGCACACTGAAGCTTTCTTT. Its protein product is CASSPSLVTGHTEAFF.

The genes are TRBV28 and TRBJ1-6; 7 nucleotides line up with TRBD1. V lost 4 bases to trimming and J lost 5 bases; unmatched junction nucleotides: 14. This CDR3 comprises 18 residues. Germline-derived CDR1 and CDR2 are MDHEN and SYDVKM. This CDR3 is CASSSPGSGGGNNSPLHF. The CDR3 DNA reads as TGTGCCAGCAGTTCGCCCGGCTCAGGGGGGGGGAATAATTCACCCCTCCACTTT.

The J gene is TRBJ1-2, the V gene TRBV4-3; no reliable D call. Trimming cost V 2 bases and J 8 bases, with 15 bases left between them. Looked up from germline, CDR1 is LGHNA and CDR2 is YSLEER. The CDR3 is 14 residues long. CDR3 in amino acids: CASSQTDRSWGYTF. Here the CDR3 DNA reads TGCGCCAGCAGCCAAACAGACCGGTCTTGGGGCTACACCTTC.

The V and J genes are TRBV6-1 and TRBJ1-1; no definite D call. Germline-derived CDR1 and CDR2 are MNHNS and SASEGT. The CDR3 covers 11 residues. Trimming removed 10 bases at V and 0 bases at J, with 6 bases between. The CDR3, as DNA: TGTGCCATAAATCTGAACACTGAAGCTTTCTTT. Translating gives CAINLNTEAFF.

The chain couples TRBV10-1 to TRBJ2-2, with 9 bases aligning to TRBD2. J lost 6 bases, V lost 5 bases, and 4 bases had no gene match. This CDR3 contains 14 residues. The V gene's germline CDR1 is WNHNN and CDR2 SYGVQD (reference sequence). CDR3 coding DNA: TGCGCCAGCAGTCGCGGGGGGGCCGCCGGGGAGCTGTTTTTT. Translation gives CASSRGGAAGELFF.

This clone appeared a single time. V is TRBV11-1 and J is TRBJ2-5; D possibly matches TRBD1 or TRBD2 (5 bases each). Trimming pared 5 bases from V and 4 bases from J, leaving 17 bases between. The germline CDR1 and CDR2 sequences are SGHAT and FQDESV (reference sequence). The CDR3 is 15 amino acids. The CDR3 region is CASSRDSSGSETQYF. CDR3 nucleotides: TGTGCCAGCAGCCGAGACAGCAGCGGTTCAGAGACCCAGTACTTC. Full variable domain (missing parts from reference TRBV11-1 and TRBJ2-5): EAEVAQSPRYKITEKSQAVAFWCDPISGHATLYWYRQILGQGPELLVQFQDESVVDDSQLPKDRFSAERLKGVDSTLKIQPAELGDSAMYLCASSRDSSGSETQYFGPGTRLLVL.

The chain joins TRBV6-1 to TRBJ1-3; tentatively, D is TRBD1 (5 bases). V lost 4 bases, J lost 3 bases, and 13 bases lay in between. CDR3 size: 15 residues. The germline gives CDR1 MNHNS, CDR2 SASEGT. The chain's CDR3 is CASSGARGGGNTIYF. As DNA, the CDR3 is TGTGCCAGCAGTGGTGCTAGGGGAGGTGGAAACACCATATATTTT.

CDR3 amino acids: CASSVEGADNSPLHF. CDR3 DNA: TGTGCCAGCAGCGTAGAAGGGGCGGATAATTCACCCCTCCACTTT. This chain links TRBV9 with TRBJ1-6; D might be TRBD1 (5 bases). The CDR3 runs 15 residues. V lost 0 bases and J 5 bases, leaving 9 bases between the germline ends. In germline, CDR1 is SGDLS, CDR2 YYNGEE. Based on the CDR3 plus reference TRBV9 and TRBJ1-6, the full variable domain is DSGVTQTPKHLITATGQRVTLRCSPRSGDLSVYWYQQSLDQGLQFLIQYYNGEERAKGNILERFSAQQFPDLHSELNLSSLELGDSALYFCASSVEGADNSPLHFGNGTRLTVT.

This rearrangement joins TRBV10-3 to TRBJ2-5, with 7 bases lining up with TRBD1. The V gene end was trimmed by 6 bases and the J gene end by 1 base; junction bases not matched to a gene: 5. This CDR3 has 14 residues. CDR1 is ENHRY and CDR2 is SYGVKD in the germline V gene. The CDR3 is CAIRRDSLQETQYF. CDR3 DNA: TGTGCCATCAGGAGGGACAGCCTCCAAGAGACCCAGTACTTC.

This chain connects TRBV7-3 to TRBJ2-3; 9 bases map to TRBD2. Germline V lookup: CDR1 SGHTA, CDR2 FQGTGA. Trimming cost V 3 bases and J 2 bases; bases outside gene matches: 3. The CDR3 is 15 residues long. The CDR3 bases are TGTGCCAGCAGCTTCATAGCGGGGGCCACAGATACGCAGTATTTT. Translating gives CASSFIAGATDTQYF.

The V gene is TRBV5-8, the J gene TRBJ2-1; D might be TRBD1 or TRBD2, each matching 5 bases. Trimming removed 4 bases from V and 8 bases from J, with 19 bases in between. In germline, CDR1 is SGHTS, CDR2 YDEGEE. This CDR3 is 15 amino acids long. The CDR3 bases are TGTGCCAGCAGCGGGGCCGGGATACGAGGCGATGAGCAGTTCTTC. This gives the protein CASSGAGIRGDEQFF.

V usage is TRBV6-1 and J usage is TRBJ1-5; D remains ambiguous. This CDR3 has 13 residues. Trimming removed 2 bases at V and 5 bases at J, with 7 bases between. Germline V lookup: CDR1 MNHNS, CDR2 SASEGT. The CDR3 is CASSETPDQPQHF. The CDR3 DNA is TGTGCCAGCAGTGAAACCCCAGATCAGCCCCAGCATTTT.

The rearrangement uses TRBV9 and TRBJ2-1; D could derive from TRBD1 or TRBD2 (5 bases each). The CDR3 is made up of 14 amino acids. V shed 4 bases and J shed 10 bases, with 18 bases lying between them. Germline V gene sequence: CDR1 SGDLS, CDR2 YYNGEE. CDR3 nucleotides: TGTGCCAGCAGCCCTGGCCTGAGGGGTAGCGAGCAGTTCTTC. Amino acids: CASSPGLRGSEQFF.